These 4 T cell receptor beta chains were all obtained from the same sample, sequenced in a study of a mutant IDH1 vaccine in newly diagnosed glioma. Antigens for these TCRs are unknown. Sequencing used immunoSEQ multiplex PCR; TCRdb keeps in-frame clones, though not all of them. The sample has about 25,000 clones; around 70% are singletons. Time point reported: week 11, during vaccination. The vaccine gave 300 ug of a 20-mer mutant IDH1 peptide subcutaneously per dose. The sequenced sample was peripheral blood mononuclear cells (PBMCs), obtained from a glioma patient whose treatment included an IDH1 peptide vaccine. Receptor source: a man between 18 and 29 years old with glioma. Some clones in this sample may be carry-over from other donors' samples.

V usage is TRBV19 and J usage is TRBJ2-7; D possibly uses TRBD1 or TRBD2 (6 bases each). Trimming took 5 bases from V and 5 from J, leaving 13 bases between them. Looked up from germline, CDR1 is LNHDA and CDR2 is SQIVND (reference sequence). This CDR3 is built from 13 residues. This chain's CDR3 is CASSLGGLNEQYF. The CDR3 nucleotides read TGTGCCAGTAGTCTTGGGGGGCTTAACGAGCAGTACTTC.

The V and J genes are TRBV7-2 and TRBJ1-1; 9 bases are shared with TRBD1. CDR3 length: 13 amino acids. With V trimmed by 1 base and J by 8 bases, 2 bases remained unmatched. Germline CDR1 is SGHTA and CDR2 is FQGNSA. CDR3 residues: CASSLDRGREAFF. CDR3 DNA sequence: TGTGCCAGCAGCTTAGACAGGGGGCGGGAAGCTTTCTTT.

The chain joins TRBV19 to TRBJ1-1, with TRBD1 identical over 7 bases. V shed 6 bases, J shed 0 bases, and the junction held 10 bases outside the gene matches. Germline values: CDR1 LNHDA, CDR2 SQIVND (reference sequence). The CDR3 consists of 16 residues. CDR3 sequence: CASRAQGGGVNTEAFF. CDR3 sequence (DNA): TGTGCCAGTAGAGCGCAGGGGGGGGGTGTGAACACTGAAGCTTTCTTT.

This sequence joins TRBV15 and TRBJ2-7; maybe TRBD2 (6 bases). The CDR3 is 15 residues long. Germline CDR1 and CDR2: LNHNV and YYDKDF (reference sequence). V lost 0 bases and J 4 bases, leaving 13 bases between the germline ends. The CDR3 loop is CATSRDSRDWYEQYF. The CDR3, as DNA: TGTGCCACCAGCAGAGATTCCAGGGACTGGTACGAGCAGTACTTC.